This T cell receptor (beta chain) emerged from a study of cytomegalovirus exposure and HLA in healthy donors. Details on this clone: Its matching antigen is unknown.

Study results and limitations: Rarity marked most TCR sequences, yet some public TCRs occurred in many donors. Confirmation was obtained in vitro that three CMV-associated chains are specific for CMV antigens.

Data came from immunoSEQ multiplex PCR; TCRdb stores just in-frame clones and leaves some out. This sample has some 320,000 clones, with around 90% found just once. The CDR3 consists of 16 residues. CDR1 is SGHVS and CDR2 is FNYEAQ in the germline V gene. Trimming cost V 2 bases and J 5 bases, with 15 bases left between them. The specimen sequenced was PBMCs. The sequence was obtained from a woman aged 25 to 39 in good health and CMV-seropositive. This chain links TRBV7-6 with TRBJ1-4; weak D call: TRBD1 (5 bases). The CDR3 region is CASSLFTGTANEKLFF. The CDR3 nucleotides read TGTGCCAGCAGCTTATTTACCGGGACGGCAAATGAAAAACTGTTTTTT.